This passage covers 26 T cell receptor beta chains from one sample sequenced in a study of OX40 agonist ivuxolimab in advanced cancers. Data came from immunoSEQ multiplex PCR; TCRdb stores just in-frame clones and leaves some out. The sample has about 100,000 clones, 86% seen once. The input for sequencing was CD4+ or CD8+ T cells sorted from blood, taken in a trial of the OX40 agonist ivuxolimab. The receptors derive from an adult with an advanced solid tumor such as melanoma, head and neck, liver or kidney cancer.

This chain uses TRBV19 with TRBJ2-3; possibly TRBD1 or TRBD2 for D (5 bases each). V was trimmed by 8 bases and J by 1 base, leaving 13 bases between them. This CDR3 is 14 amino acids long. Germline loops: CDR1 LNHDA, CDR2 SQIVND (reference sequence). CDR3 sequence: CASREGFGTDTQYF. CDR3 bases: TGTGCCAGTCGTGAGGGGTTCGGCACAGATACGCAGTATTTT.

CDR3 sequence: CASSLDPRETQYF. For the CDR3, the DNA is TGTGCCAGCAGCTTGGACCCCAGGGAGACCCAGTACTTC. The chain employs TRBV5-4 and TRBJ2-5; D call uncertain. The CDR3 has 13 residues. Germline CDR1 and CDR2: SGHNT and YYREEE (reference sequence). V was trimmed by 0 bases and J by 5 bases, leaving 8 bases between them.

The V call is TRBV29-1, the J call TRBJ1-3, with D possibly being TRBD1 (6 bases). The V gene lost 0 bases and the J gene lost 3 bases, with 6 bases spanning the gap. The CDR3 length is 13 residues. Germline CDR1 reads SQVTM; CDR2 reads ANQGSEA. In nucleotides, the CDR3 is TGCAGCGTTGAAGAACAGGGTGGAAACACCATATATTTT. Encoded protein: CSVEEQGGNTIYF.

This sequence joins TRBV5-1 and TRBJ2-3; D is undetermined. The germline CDR1 and CDR2 sequences are SGHRS and YFSETQ. CDR3 size: 16 residues. Trimming pared 0 bases from V and 2 bases from J, leaving 13 bases between. In nucleotides, the CDR3 is TGCGCCAGCAGCTTGGCTGTCAGAAGTTACACAGATACGCAGTATTTT. This gives the protein CASSLAVRSYTDTQYF.

The V call is TRBV9, the J call TRBJ1-5; 11 bases are shared with TRBD1. After removal of 4 bases from V and 4 bases from J, the junction contained 4 bases not matched to a gene. Looked up from germline, CDR1 is SGDLS and CDR2 is YYNGEE. The CDR3 sequence is 15 residues long. CDR3 protein: CASSMGQGGNQPQHF. The CDR3 DNA follows: TGTGCCAGCAGCATGGGACAGGGGGGGAATCAGCCCCAGCATTTT.

V is TRBV19 and J is TRBJ1-2, with a possible D match to TRBD1 (5 bases). Germline V gene data show CDR1 as LNHDA and CDR2 as SQIVND (reference sequence). There are 15 residues in the CDR3. V was clipped by 7 bases and J by 2 bases, with 17 bases between them. In DNA, the CDR3 is TGTGCCAGTACGAGACAGACGATTACAAACTATGGCTACACCTTC. Translation: CASTRQTITNYGYTF.

The chain links TRBV6-5 to TRBJ2-1; D might be TRBD1 (6 bases). Between the trimmed V and J ends, which lost 6 bases and 8 bases, there was a span of 20 bases. Germline CDR1 MNHEY, CDR2 SVGAGI. The CDR3 length is 15 residues. The CDR3 protein is CASRFDRFRVDEQFF. The CDR3 nucleotides read TGTGCCAGCAGATTCGACAGGTTCCGTGTCGATGAGCAGTTCTTC.

The V call is TRBV5-1, the J call TRBJ2-7; D possibly uses TRBD1 or TRBD2 (7 bases each). This CDR3 has 17 amino acids. Trimming left V 0 bases short and J 4 bases short, with 20 bases between. Per germline, CDR1 SGHRS and CDR2 YFSETQ. CDR3 protein: CASSLEGGRRGGYEQYF. The CDR3 DNA is TGCGCCAGCAGCTTGGAAGGGGGCCGGCGCGGGGGATACGAGCAGTACTTC.

The chain has TRBV5-1 and TRBJ1-2; no definite D call. The CDR3 is made up of 15 amino acids. Germline V lookup: CDR1 SGHRS, CDR2 YFSETQ. Between the trimmed V and J ends, which lost 0 bases and 3 bases, there was a span of 12 bases. In DNA, the CDR3 is TGCGCCAGCAGCTTGGCCGCAGGCGTATACTATGGCTACACCTTC. Protein sequence: CASSLAAGVYYGYTF.

The chain joins TRBV7-3 to TRBJ1-2, with D perhaps matching TRBD1 (5 bases). Trimming pared 5 bases from V and 8 bases from J, leaving 15 bases between. Germline CDR1 SGHTA, CDR2 FQGTGA. The CDR3 is made up of 13 amino acids. The CDR3 nucleotides are TGTGCCAGCAGCCCGGACCCCGGGGGGGGCTACACCTTC. It yields the protein CASSPDPGGGYTF.

The J gene is TRBJ1-4, the V gene TRBV27; 11 bases fit TRBD1. The V gene's germline CDR1 is MNHEY and CDR2 SMNVEV (reference sequence). V lost 3 bases, J lost 7 bases, and 4 bases stayed unmatched. The CDR3 covers 15 residues. This chain's CDR3 is CASSLLGTGGEKLFF. The CDR3 region has the DNA TGTGCCAGCAGTTTGCTAGGGACAGGGGGTGAAAAACTGTTTTTT.

This clone showed up just once. One end of the junction is discordant with germline, which a read error may explain. The rearrangement joins TRBV19 to TRBJ1-5, with a weak D call TRBD1 (5 bases). The CDR3 extends over 17 amino acids. Germline CDR1 and CDR2: LNHDA and SQIVND (reference sequence). The CDR3 region is CASSIGAGGMSNQPQHF. DNA of the CDR3: TGTGCCAGTAGCATAGGGGCGGGGGGGATGAGCAATCAGCCCCAGCATTTT.

This chain connects TRBV10-3 to TRBJ2-1; D possibly matches TRBD1 or TRBD2 (5 bases each). This CDR3 comprises 14 residues. In germline, CDR1 is ENHRY, CDR2 SYGVKD. V lost 6 bases, J lost 4 bases, and 13 bases lay in between. CDR3 loop: CAISPGTVYNEQFF. DNA of the CDR3: TGTGCCATCAGCCCCGGGACGGTGTACAATGAGCAGTTCTTC.

The chain has TRBV4-1 and TRBJ1-2; perhaps TRBD1 as D (5 bases). CDR1 is MGHRA and CDR2 is YSYEKL in the germline V gene. The CDR3 consists of 17 residues. Trimming pared 0 bases from V and 2 bases from J, leaving 16 bases between. CDR3 sequence reads: CASSQDLYETDNYGYTF. The CDR3 region has the DNA TGCGCCAGCAGCCAAGACTTGTATGAGACAGACAACTATGGCTACACCTTC.

The V gene is TRBV9, the J gene TRBJ2-1; a weak D match, TRBD1 (5 bases). The V gene's germline CDR1 is SGDLS and CDR2 YYNGEE. Trimming cost V 0 bases and J 4 bases, with 5 bases left between them. This CDR3 spans 13 amino acids. This chain's CDR3 is CASSVEGYNEQFF. CDR3 in DNA: TGTGCCAGCAGCGTAGAGGGGTACAATGAGCAGTTCTTC.

The rearrangement links TRBV19 to TRBJ1-2; 12 bases line up with TRBD1. Unmatched junction bases numbered 7, after V lost 4 bases and J lost 4 bases. CDR1 and CDR2 (germline): LNHDA, SQIVND (reference sequence). The CDR3 is 16 amino acids. This CDR3 is CASSRPGTGGGYGYTF. The CDR3 DNA reads as TGTGCCAGTAGTAGACCCGGGACAGGGGGCGGCTATGGCTACACCTTC.

This sequence joins TRBV19 and TRBJ2-1; the D gene is possibly TRBD2 (6 bases). Germline assignment: CDR1 LNHDA and CDR2 SQIVND (reference sequence). This CDR3 contains 13 residues. The V end was cut by 1 base, the J end by 8 bases, with 9 bases between. The CDR3 sequence: CASSIAGDDEQFF. CDR3 DNA: TGTGCCAGTAGTATAGCGGGGGACGATGAGCAGTTCTTC.

The chain couples TRBV11-2 to TRBJ2-2; 9 nucleotides match TRBD1. Trimming at V came to 5 bases and at J to 3 bases, leaving 7 bases not matched to a gene. The CDR3 runs 16 residues. From germline, CDR1 is SGHAT and CDR2 FQNNGV. CDR3 DNA sequence: TGTGCCAGCAGCCCACAGGGGGCGCGGCACACCGGGGAGCTGTTTTTT. It yields the protein CASSPQGARHTGELFF.

The V and J genes are TRBV11-3 and TRBJ1-2; D unresolved. The CDR3 covers 15 residues. V lost 6 bases and J lost 5, with 19 bases in between. Germline V CDR1 and CDR2: SGHNT, YENEEA. CDR3 sequence reads: CASSIGPAAEYGYTF. DNA of the CDR3: TGTGCCAGCAGTATAGGACCGGCGGCTGAGTATGGCTACACCTTC.

The chain's CDR3 is CASSLVSSSYEQYF. CDR3 nucleotide sequence: TGTGCCAGCAGCTTAGTGTCCAGTTCCTACGAGCAGTACTTC. The gene calls are TRBV7-9 and TRBJ2-7, with D unclear. Germline V gene lookup returns CDR1 SEHNR and CDR2 FQNEAQ (reference sequence). V was cut by 1 base and J by 1 base, with 8 bases left in between. This CDR3 spans 14 amino acids.

In DNA, the CDR3 is TGTGCCAGCAGCGTAGGGTCCATTCAAGAGACCCAGTACTTC. This sequence encodes CASSVGSIQETQYF. The rearrangement joins TRBV9 to TRBJ2-5; D gene uncertain. This CDR3 contains 14 residues. V gave up 0 bases and J gave up 2 bases, with 8 bases separating them. The germline CDR1 and CDR2 sequences are SGDLS and YYNGEE.

The chain recombines TRBV7-9 with TRBJ2-3; TRBD2 is a possible D gene (6 bases). Trimming took 11 bases from V and 4 from J, leaving 16 bases between them. CDR1 is SEHNR, CDR2 FQNEAQ, per germline (reference sequence). The CDR3 runs 13 residues. CDR3 bases: TGTGCCGGAGTGGGGACTTTCTCAGATACGCAGTATTTT. Encoded protein: CAGVGTFSDTQYF.

Note on this clone: Other DNA sequences in this specimen translate into the identical CDR3. This sequence joins TRBV6-5 and TRBJ2-7; 8 bases line up with TRBD1. Germline V gene data show CDR1 as MNHEY and CDR2 as SVGAGI. This CDR3 contains 13 residues. Germline trimming cut 6 bases from V and 1 base from J; bases unmatched to any gene: 2. CDR3 nucleotide sequence: TGTGCCAGCAGAGGGACAGGATCCTACGAGCAGTACTTC. Translated: CASRGTGSYEQYF.

The chain carries TRBV5-1 and TRBJ1-1; TRBD1 might be the D (5 bases). Trimming removed 4 bases at V and 0 bases at J, with 10 bases between. The CDR3 contains 14 residues. The germline gives CDR1 SGHRS, CDR2 YFSETQ. CDR3 loop: CASSPQGMNTEAFF. In DNA, the CDR3 is TGCGCCAGCAGCCCTCAGGGCATGAACACTGAAGCTTTCTTT. Looking up the rest from reference TRBV5-1 and TRBJ1-1 gives the full variable domain: KAGVTQTPRYLIKTRGQQVTLSCSPISGHRSVSWYQQTPGQGLQFLFEYFSETQRNKGNFPGRFSGRQFSNSRSEMNVSTLELGDSALYLCASSPQGMNTEAFFGQGTRLTVV.

This sequence joins TRBV7-9 and TRBJ2-1, with TRBD1 as a possible D gene (6 bases). The V end was cut by 2 bases, the J end by 6 bases, with 14 bases between. The CDR3 has 15 amino acids. In germline, CDR1 is SEHNR, CDR2 FQNEAQ (reference sequence). CDR3 sequence reads: CASSLMQGWGNEQFF. For the CDR3, the DNA is TGTGCCAGCAGCTTAATGCAGGGGTGGGGCAATGAGCAGTTCTTC.

CDR3 DNA: TGTGCCAGCATCGCCCGGGCGGGACAGGGAATAGGGGGCTACACCTTC. Protein product: CASIARAGQGIGGYTF. This sequence joins TRBV6-6 and TRBJ1-2, with 9 nucleotides matching TRBD1. Germline loops: CDR1 MNHNY, CDR2 SVGAGI (reference sequence). Losses at the gene ends were 7 bases for V and 8 bases for J; bases not matched to a gene: 17. This CDR3 contains 16 residues.